Below are 9 T cell receptor beta chains sequenced from a single sample in a study of OX40 agonist ivuxolimab in advanced cancers. This table comes from immunoSEQ multiplex PCR, and its TCRdb copy is limited to in-frame clones, with some not included. The data show approximately 26,000 clones, with roughly three quarters seen just once and 10% to 15% held by the top ten. The sample here was CD4+ or CD8+ T cells sorted from blood, taken in a trial of the OX40 agonist ivuxolimab. Source of these receptors: an adult with an advanced solid tumor such as melanoma, head and neck, liver or kidney cancer.

The chain joins TRBV5-1 to TRBJ1-1; 9 bases line up with TRBD1. The CDR3 extends over 17 amino acids. The J segment lost 2 bases and the V segment lost 9 bases, leaving 17 bases of the junction unmatched. The germline CDR1 and CDR2 sequences are SGHRS and YFSETQ. The CDR3: CATAIQGAGSGNTEAFF. The CDR3, as DNA: TGCGCCACCGCTATACAGGGGGCGGGCTCCGGAAACACTGAAGCTTTCTTT.

The chain employs TRBV18 and TRBJ2-5; no reliable D call. The CDR3 consists of 11 residues. Trimming pared 1 base from V and 3 bases from J, leaving 0 bases between. Germline assignment: CDR1 KGHSH and CDR2 LQKENI. The CDR3: CASSPQETQYF. CDR3 coding DNA: TGTGCCAGCTCACCACAAGAGACCCAGTACTTC.

This chain connects TRBV11-2 to TRBJ2-7; D is possibly TRBD1 (6 bases). V lost 5 bases, J lost 4 bases, and 18 bases lay in between. The CDR3 loop spans 15 amino acids. Germline CDR1 reads SGHAT; CDR2 reads FQNNGV. In DNA, the CDR3 is TGTGCCAGCAGCCCCACCTCCCAGGGGTTGTACGAGCAGTACTTC. This codes for CASSPTSQGLYEQYF.

Comments on this clone: Its ends do not fully match the called genes, so a read error is possible. This chain links TRBV7-2 with TRBJ2-7; 7 bases are shared with TRBD1. CDR3 size: 15 residues. Germline-derived CDR1 and CDR2 are SGHTA and FQGNSA. The CDR3 nucleotides read TGTGCCAGCAACTTACACGCAGGGGGCTCCTACGAGCAGTACTTC. Its protein product is CASNLHAGGSYEQYF.

The chain couples TRBV5-4 to TRBJ2-2; 7 bases agree with TRBD1. The germline gives CDR1 SGHNT, CDR2 YYREEE (reference sequence). The CDR3 has 15 amino acids. V lost 2 bases to trimming and J lost 7 bases; unmatched junction nucleotides: 8. The CDR3 sequence: CASSLGQGDLGELFF. CDR3 nucleotide sequence: TGTGCCAGCAGCTTAGGCCAGGGGGACCTCGGGGAGCTGTTTTTT. The full variable domain, completed using reference TRBV5-4 and TRBJ2-2, is ETGVTQSPTHLIKTRGQQVTLRCSSQSGHNTVSWYQQALGQGPQFIFQYYREEENGRGNFPPRFSGLQFPNYSSELNVNALELDDSALYLCASSLGQGDLGELFFGEGSRLTVL.

The chain recombines TRBV11-2 with TRBJ1-2; D uncertain. Germline CDR1 and CDR2: SGHAT and FQNNGV. V gave up 2 bases and J gave up 4 bases, with 14 bases separating them. This CDR3 has 15 residues. The DNA for the CDR3 is TGTGCCAGCAGCTTACGGGTCCACGGAATCTATGGCTACACCTTC. Protein: CASSLRVHGIYGYTF.

The chain uses TRBV28 and TRBJ2-7, with D maybe TRBD1 (5 bases). Trimming shortened V by 4 bases and J by 1 base, and 23 bases separated the two germline ends. This CDR3 has 18 amino acids. CDR1 is MDHEN, CDR2 SYDVKM, per germline. The DNA for the CDR3 is TGTGCCAGCAGTTCGATTCACCCCGGCCCCAGGGAATCCTACGAGCAGTACTTC. It specifies CASSSIHPGPRESYEQYF.

The chain joins TRBV18 to TRBJ2-7; D assignment may be TRBD1 or TRBD2 (5 bases each). The V end was cut by 6 bases, the J end by 6 bases, with 18 bases between. Germline assignment: CDR1 KGHSH and CDR2 LQKENI. CDR3 length: 14 amino acids. In nucleotides, the CDR3 is TGTGCCAGCTCGCCCGGACTTAGGGACCTCGAGCAGTACTTC. It yields the protein CASSPGLRDLEQYF.

The J gene is TRBJ2-4, the V gene TRBV28, with a tentative D call TRBD1 (6 bases). The V end was cut by 4 bases, the J end by 2 bases, with 24 bases between. Germline V CDR1 and CDR2: MDHEN, SYDVKM. CDR3 length: 19 amino acids. CDR3 sequence reads: CASSSGSPTGFRSKNIQYF. In nucleotides, the CDR3 is TGTGCCAGCAGTTCGGGAAGCCCGACAGGCTTTCGCTCCAAAAACATTCAGTACTTC.